The clone carrying this T cell receptor beta chain has just one count. As yet, its antigen is unknown. Investigators spread the genomic DNA of each subset evenly over several immunoSEQ plates. Data came from immunoSEQ multiplex PCR; TCRdb stores just in-frame clones and leaves some out. The repertoire consists of approximately 840,000 clones, with roughly 96% occurring once and the leading ten covering approximately 0.2%. Naivety among CD8 cells was defined by CD45RO negativity and positive CCR7 selection, thereby excluding terminally differentiated effector memory CD45RA+ cells. CDR3 length: 15 residues. Germline V gives CDR1 MDHEN, CDR2 SYDVKM. The V end was cut by 6 bases, the J end by 0 bases, with 11 bases between. This record comes from a study of shared clonotypes between healthy human individuals. The overall study: There were three CD4 naive, three CD4 memory, two CD8 naive and one CD8 memory plates per donor.

Findings and limits, study-wide: The study sampled only blood, and tissue repertoires likely differ. Sharing across a few donors was seen in 4.5% to 5.5% of naive CD4 clonotypes.

The sample was naive CD8+ T cells sorted from blood. This chain uses TRBV28 with TRBJ2-2; D remains unclear. This clonotype was sampled from a man in his thirties or forties in good health. The CDR3 coding sequence is TGTGCCAGCAGCGTCTCCGAGCCGAACACCGGGGAGCTGTTTTTT. Amino acids: CASSVSEPNTGELFF.